The 27 T cell receptor beta chains listed next were all sequenced from one sample in a study of blood T cells in healthy people across ages. Together with a sample-barcoded 5' primer, a J-beta primer mix was included in a second PCR lasting roughly 6 to 12 cycles. TCRdb fed the 5' RACE reads into MiXCR, producing one record per CDR3 protein. The table shows 980,000 or so distinct CDR3 sequences, with around 48% occurring only once. Sequencing used blood. These receptors were collected from a man aged 25-45 years in good health.

CDR3 DNA sequence: TGCAGTGCTAGGGCTGGCACGCTGGACACCGGGGAGCTGTTTTTT. Translating gives CSARAGTLDTGELFF. The chain links TRBV20-1 to TRBJ2-2; no clear D. The CDR3 totals 15 residues. Germline lookup yields CDR1 DFQATT and CDR2 SNEGSKA (reference sequence). V shed 3 bases and J shed 3 bases, with 14 bases lying between them.

This clonotype was counted a few times. The chain couples TRBV12-3 or TRBV12-4 to TRBJ1-2; D ambiguous. The CDR3 runs 11 residues. V was clipped by 10 bases and J by 5 bases, with 11 bases between them. The DNA for the CDR3 is TGTGCCACTCGGGGTCCGTATGGCTACACCTTC. It specifies CATRGPYGYTF.

Ten or more counts support this clonotype. The chain uses TRBV5-1 and TRBJ2-7; D may be TRBD1 (5 bases). V was clipped by 4 bases and J by 0 bases, with 11 bases between them. In germline, CDR1 is SGHRS, CDR2 YFSETQ. The CDR3 spans 14 residues. The CDR3 here is CASSPRQSSYEQYF. The CDR3 region has the DNA TGCGCCAGCAGCCCCCGACAGAGCTCCTACGAGCAGTACTTC.

Regarding this clonotype: A much larger clonotype is one base distant, so this may be a read error. V usage is TRBV3-1 and J usage is TRBJ2-5, with D perhaps TRBD1 (6 bases). Germline CDR1 is LGHDT and CDR2 is YNNKEL (reference sequence). CDR3 size: 12 residues. CDR3 sequence reads: CAGSQQGQTQYF. The CDR3 nucleotides are TGTGCCGGCAGCCAACAGGGTCAGACCCAGTACTTC.

The chain has TRBV29-1 and TRBJ2-1; a weak D match, TRBD1 (5 bases). V lost 4 bases to trimming and J lost 7 bases, with 11 bases between them. The length of the CDR3 is 12 residues. Per the germline V gene, CDR1 is SQVTM and CDR2 is ANQGSEA. The CDR3 nucleotides read TGCAGCGTTGCCCAGGGCCGGAATGAGCAGTTCTTC. It is translated as CSVAQGRNEQFF.

The chain has TRBV6-2 or TRBV6-3 and TRBJ2-1; 9 bases map to TRBD2. J lost 7 bases, V lost 8 bases, and 9 bases had no gene match. Germline V gene data show CDR1 as MNHEY and CDR2 as SVGEGT. This CDR3 is built from 14 residues. CDR3: CASSWAGGLNEQFF. In DNA form, the CDR3 reads TGTGCCAGCTCTTGGGCGGGGGGGCTGAATGAGCAGTTCTTC.

This clonotype was detected only once. This chain links TRBV20-1 with TRBJ1-2; D is possibly TRBD1 (6 bases). The CDR3 is 14 amino acids. CDR1 DFQATT and CDR2 SNEGSKA come from the germline V gene (reference sequence). V was shortened by 5 bases and J by 7 bases, with 20 bases between the two germline ends. The CDR3 loop is CSAGLQQGVRGYTF. The CDR3 DNA reads TGCAGTGCTGGACTACAACAGGGAGTTCGTGGCTACACCTTC.

On this clonotype: A read error may be the cause here, since a much bigger clone is one base away. The rearrangement links TRBV9 to TRBJ2-3; D not resolved. CDR1 is SGDLS and CDR2 is YYNGEE in the germline V gene. The CDR3 is 13 amino acids. CDR3 nucleotides: TGTGCCAGCAGCGACTCAAGGGCAGATACGCGGTATTTT. The encoded protein is CASSDSRADTRYF.

This chain links TRBV12-3 or TRBV12-4 with TRBJ2-5; D not resolved. CDR3 size: 14 residues. V was shortened by 1 base and J by 2 bases, with 8 bases between the two germline ends. The chain's CDR3 is CASSLDWKQETQYF. DNA of the CDR3: TGTGCCAGCAGTTTAGACTGGAAACAAGAGACCCAGTACTTC.

V and J are TRBV13 and TRBJ2-1, with 7 nucleotides matching TRBD2. Germline lookup yields CDR1 PRHDT and CDR2 FYEKMQ (reference sequence). This CDR3 has 16 amino acids. Trimming cost V 2 bases and J 6 bases; bases outside gene matches: 10. This CDR3 is CASSLPSRGVRNEQFF. The CDR3 DNA follows: TGTGCCAGCAGCTTACCGTCCCGGGGGGTCCGCAATGAGCAGTTCTTC.

Of note for this clonotype: A junction end diverges from the germline sequence, so it may reflect a read error. The chain employs TRBV27 and TRBJ1-2; D is ambiguous. Germline assignment: CDR1 MNHEY and CDR2 SMNVEV (reference sequence). The CDR3 is 13 amino acids. The CDR3 spells CASREGNNYGHTF. The CDR3, as DNA: TGTGCCAGCAGGGAGGGAAATAACTATGGCCACACCTTC.

This clonotype was seen only a few times. The rearrangement links TRBV5-1 to TRBJ2-7, with D perhaps matching TRBD1 or TRBD2 (5 bases each). With 0 bases removed from V and 4 bases from J, the gap between germline ends came to 11 bases. Germline lookup yields CDR1 SGHRS and CDR2 YFSETQ. The CDR3 loop spans 14 amino acids. The CDR3 region is CASSLGGMTYEQYF. The CDR3 DNA is TGCGCCAGCAGCTTGGGGGGGATGACGTACGAGCAGTACTTC.

The J gene is TRBJ2-7, the V gene TRBV7-2, with 9 bases fitting TRBD1. Trimming took 4 bases from V and 5 from J; bases not matched to a gene: 6. Germline CDR1 reads SGHTA; CDR2 reads FQGNSA. There are 14 residues in the CDR3. The DNA of the CDR3 is TGTGCCAGCAGCTCATGGACAGGGGAGGACGAGCAGTACTTC. Translation: CASSSWTGEDEQYF.

Regarding this clonotype: At one boundary the junction diverges from the germline segment, which might be a read error. The chain carries TRBV6-2 or TRBV6-3 and TRBJ2-3, with 10 bases aligning to TRBD2. Germline V gene data show CDR1 as MNHEY and CDR2 as SVGEGT. The CDR3 extends over 14 amino acids. CDR3 sequence: CASSPSGGGDMQYF. CDR3 sequence (DNA): TGTGCCAGCAGCCCTAGCGGGGGAGGGGATATGCAGTATTTT.

The chain links TRBV30 to TRBJ2-5; the D gene is possibly TRBD1 (5 bases). The germline CDR1 and CDR2 sequences are GTSNPN and SVGIG (reference sequence). This CDR3 contains 12 residues. Between the trimmed V and J ends, which lost 3 bases and 4 bases, there was a span of 9 bases. CDR3 loop: CAWSRATETQYF. The CDR3 DNA is TGTGCCTGGAGCAGGGCGACAGAGACCCAGTACTTC.

This rearrangement joins TRBV11-2 to TRBJ2-3; 10 nucleotides align to TRBD1. This CDR3 has 16 amino acids. After removal of 5 bases from V and 0 bases from J, the junction contained 5 bases not matched to a gene. The germline gives CDR1 SGHAT, CDR2 FQNNGV. The CDR3 DNA sequence: TGTGCCAGCAGCCCCTGGGGACAGGGGAGCACAGATACGCAGTATTTT. Translating it yields CASSPWGQGSTDTQYF.

This clonotype appeared a single time. The gene calls are TRBV20-1 and TRBJ2-6, with 10 bases matching TRBD2. The J segment lost 4 bases and the V segment lost 6 bases, leaving 12 bases of the junction unmatched. CDR3 length: 17 amino acids. Germline lookup yields CDR1 DFQATT and CDR2 SNEGSKA (reference sequence). The CDR3 coding sequence is TGCAGTGCGGGTGGACTAGCGGTTCTCCCGGGGGCCAACGTCCTGACTTTC. This codes for CSAGGLAVLPGANVLTF.

There are a few counts of this clonotype. This chain links TRBV6-2 or TRBV6-3 with TRBJ2-1; TRBD1 is a possible D gene (5 bases). There are 14 residues in the CDR3. CDR1 MNHEY and CDR2 SVGEGT come from the germline V gene. Trimming removed 7 bases from V and 9 bases from J, with 19 bases in between. The CDR3: CASTGGYLQGEQFF. For the CDR3, the DNA is TGTGCCAGCACCGGCGGCTACCTTCAGGGTGAGCAGTTCTTC.

V usage is TRBV28 and J usage is TRBJ1-2; 9 bases are shared with TRBD1. CDR1 is MDHEN and CDR2 is SYDVKM in the germline V gene. The length of the CDR3 is 14 residues. The ends lost 6 bases at V and 6 bases at J; junction bases unmatched: 8. CDR3 DNA sequence: TGTGCCAGCAGACCTCCGGGACAGGGCAATGGCTACACCTTC. Translation: CASRPPGQGNGYTF.

The chain couples TRBV21-1 to TRBJ2-3; the table gives TRBD1 as D, unverified against the DNA. TRBV21-1 is labeled a pseudogene. The CDR3 has 15 amino acids. DNA of the CDR3: TGTGCCAGCAGCAAAGGGGGGGGGAGGACGGATACGCAGTATTTT. Amino acid sequence: CASSKGGGRTDTQYF.

In this sample, this clonotype turned up many times. The CDR3 region has the DNA TGTGCCAGCAGGGCTCTAGCGGGGGCCTCCTACAATGAGCAGTTCTTC. Its protein product is CASRALAGASYNEQFF. The chain employs TRBV6-4 and TRBJ2-1; 10 bases fit TRBD2. CDR3 length: 16 amino acids. V shed 6 bases, J shed 0 bases, and the junction held 5 bases outside the gene matches. CDR1 and CDR2 from the germline V gene are MRHNA and SNTAGT.

This chain uses TRBV6-5 with TRBJ2-3; 7 positions agree with TRBD1. The CDR3 has 17 amino acids. V was pared by 2 bases and J by 0 bases, with 8 bases of the junction left unmatched. CDR1 and CDR2 from the germline V gene are MNHEY and SVGAGI. The CDR3 loop is CASSYSQGDPSTDTQYF. CDR3 in DNA: TGTGCCAGCAGTTACAGTCAGGGGGACCCTAGCACAGATACGCAGTATTTT.

J is TRBJ1-2 and V is TRBV10-3, with 9 bases that match TRBD1. Germline CDR1 is ENHRY and CDR2 is SYGVKD. The length of the CDR3 is 13 residues. V was pared by 6 bases and J by 5 bases, with 4 bases of the junction left unmatched. Here the CDR3 reads CAISVTGGYGYTF. DNA for the CDR3: TGTGCCATCAGCGTGACAGGGGGATATGGCTACACCTTC.

This chain links TRBV20-1 with TRBJ2-1; 9 nucleotides match TRBD1. The CDR3 is 14 amino acids. CDR1 and CDR2 (germline): DFQATT, SNEGSKA (reference sequence). The trim removed 6 bases at V and 6 bases at J, leaving 9 bases unmatched. The DNA for the CDR3 is TGCAGTGCAAACTACAGGGGGCGGGGCAATGAGCAGTTCTTC. It is translated as CSANYRGRGNEQFF.

V usage is TRBV5-6 and J usage is TRBJ1-1, with D uncertain. CDR1 is SGHDT and CDR2 is YYEEEE in the germline V gene. This CDR3 is built from 14 residues. V was pared by 1 base and J by 4 bases, with 11 bases between. The CDR3 DNA reads TGTGCCAGCAGCTTGCCTAGTGCGGGCACTGAAGCTTTCTTT. It specifies CASSLPSAGTEAFF.

The rearrangement links TRBV29-1 to TRBJ1-1; D unclear. The V gene's germline CDR1 is SQVTM and CDR2 ANQGSEA. CDR3 length: 13 residues. V was shortened by 4 bases and J by 4 bases, with 13 bases between the two germline ends. The CDR3 nucleotides read TGCAGCGTTGGGGAGACGGAGGGCACTGAAGCTTTCTTT. This gives the protein CSVGETEGTEAFF. Filled out from reference TRBV29-1 and TRBJ1-1, the complete variable domain reads SAVISQKPSRDICQRGTSLTIQCQVDSQVTMMFWYRQQPGQSLTLIATANQGSEATYESGFVIDKFPISRPNLTFSTLTVSNMSPEDSSIYLCSVGETEGTEAFFGQGTRLTVV.

The rearrangement joins TRBV28 to TRBJ1-6, with 9 bases identical to TRBD1. The CDR3 has 14 amino acids. The trim removed 7 bases at V and 9 bases at J, leaving 7 bases unmatched. Per germline, CDR1 MDHEN and CDR2 SYDVKM. CDR3: CASITGQGGSPLHF. CDR3 nucleotide sequence: TGTGCCAGCATAACGGGACAGGGTGGTTCACCCCTCCACTTT.